This TCR beta chain emerged from a study of blood T cell repertoires in COVID-19. The overall study: Samples representing acute and convalescent COVID-19 were sourced from the United States, Italy and Spain. Sample material is recorded as cDNA or gDNA derived from T cells, B-cell-depleted T cells, or PBMCs.

Per the original data handling: Cell counts per sample came from amplifying reference gene primers. Using immunoSEQ multiplex PCR, the repertoire was profiled, and TCRdb retains in-frame clones only, with some absent. That table supplies the V and J calls and clone size; D and trimming were determined from the DNA. Among about 130,000 clones listed, under 85% were seen once. The CDR3 runs to 15 residues. Germline-derived CDR1 and CDR2 are MNHEY and SVGAGI. V was clipped by 7 bases and J by 1 base, with 14 bases between them. The receptor was isolated from a man in his forties with active or convalescent COVID-19. This chain links TRBV6-5 with TRBJ1-5; a possible D gene is TRBD1 (6 bases). Material for sequencing was peripheral blood. CDR3 DNA sequence: TGTGCCAGCAAATTAGTACAGGGAAGCAATCAGCCCCAGCATTTT. Protein sequence: CASKLVQGSNQPQHF.